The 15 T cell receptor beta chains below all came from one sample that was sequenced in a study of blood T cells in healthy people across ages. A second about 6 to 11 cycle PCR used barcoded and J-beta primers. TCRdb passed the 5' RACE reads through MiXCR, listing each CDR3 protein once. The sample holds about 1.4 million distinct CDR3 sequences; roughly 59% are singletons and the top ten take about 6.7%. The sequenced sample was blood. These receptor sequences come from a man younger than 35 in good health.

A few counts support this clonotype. CDR3 DNA: TGCAGCGTGAAGACAGCCTTACTTCCCTACGAGCAGTACTTC. It encodes CSVKTALLPYEQYF. The V and J genes are TRBV29-1 and TRBJ2-7, with a possible D match to TRBD1 (5 bases). Trimming took 6 bases from V and 2 from J, leaving 17 bases between them. The CDR3 runs 14 residues. Germline V gives CDR1 SQVTM, CDR2 ANQGSEA.

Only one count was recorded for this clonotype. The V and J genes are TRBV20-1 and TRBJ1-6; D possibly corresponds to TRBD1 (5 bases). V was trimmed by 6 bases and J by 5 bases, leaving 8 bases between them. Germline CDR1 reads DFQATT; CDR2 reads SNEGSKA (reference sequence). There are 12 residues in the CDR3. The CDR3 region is CSARVDNSPLHF. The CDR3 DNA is TGCAGTGCCAGGGTCGATAATTCACCCCTCCACTTT.

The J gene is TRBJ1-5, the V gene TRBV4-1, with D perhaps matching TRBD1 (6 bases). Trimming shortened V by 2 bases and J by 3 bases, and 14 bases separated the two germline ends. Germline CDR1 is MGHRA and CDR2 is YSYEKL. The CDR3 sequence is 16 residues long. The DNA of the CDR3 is TGCGCCAGCAGCCAACCCACTAGGGGGGCCAATCAGCCCCAGCATTTT. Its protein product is CASSQPTRGANQPQHF.

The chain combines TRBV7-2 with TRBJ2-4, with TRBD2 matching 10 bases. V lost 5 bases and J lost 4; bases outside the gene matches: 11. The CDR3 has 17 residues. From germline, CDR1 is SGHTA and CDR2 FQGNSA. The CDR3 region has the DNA TGTGCCAGCAGCCTTTGGGCTAGCGGGAGTTTGAAAAACATTCAGTACTTC. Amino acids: CASSLWASGSLKNIQYF.

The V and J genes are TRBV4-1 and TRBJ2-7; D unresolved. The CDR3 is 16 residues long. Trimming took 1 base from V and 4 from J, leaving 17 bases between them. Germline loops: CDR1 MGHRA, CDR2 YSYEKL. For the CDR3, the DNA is TGCGCCAGCAGCCAAGTCTTTGTCCAGGAACCTTACGAGCAGTACTTC. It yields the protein CASSQVFVQEPYEQYF.

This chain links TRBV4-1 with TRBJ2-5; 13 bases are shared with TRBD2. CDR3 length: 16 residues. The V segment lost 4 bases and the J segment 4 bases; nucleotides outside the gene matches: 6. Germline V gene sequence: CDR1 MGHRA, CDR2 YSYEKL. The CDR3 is CASSPWTSGGAETQYF. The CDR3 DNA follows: TGCGCCAGCAGCCCCTGGACTAGCGGGGGAGCAGAGACCCAGTACTTC.

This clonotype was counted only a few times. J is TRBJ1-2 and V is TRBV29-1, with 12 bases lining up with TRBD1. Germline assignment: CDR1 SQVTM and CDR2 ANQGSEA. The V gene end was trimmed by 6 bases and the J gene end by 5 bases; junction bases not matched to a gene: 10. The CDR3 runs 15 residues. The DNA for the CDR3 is TGCAGCGTGACTACCGGGACAGGGGGCTGGTATGGCTACACCTTC. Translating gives CSVTTGTGGWYGYTF.

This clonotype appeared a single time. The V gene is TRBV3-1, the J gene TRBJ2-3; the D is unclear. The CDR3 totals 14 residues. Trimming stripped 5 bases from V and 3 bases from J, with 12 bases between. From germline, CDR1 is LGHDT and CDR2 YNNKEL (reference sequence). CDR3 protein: CASSGVVATDTQYF. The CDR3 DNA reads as TGTGCCAGCAGCGGAGTAGTGGCGACAGATACGCAGTATTTT.

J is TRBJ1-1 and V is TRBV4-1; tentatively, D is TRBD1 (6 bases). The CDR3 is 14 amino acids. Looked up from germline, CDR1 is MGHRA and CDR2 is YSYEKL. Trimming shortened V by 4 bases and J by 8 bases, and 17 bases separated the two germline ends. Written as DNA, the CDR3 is TGCGCCAGCAGCCGAGGAGGGGGTGAAAAGGAAGCTTTCTTT. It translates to CASSRGGGEKEAFF.

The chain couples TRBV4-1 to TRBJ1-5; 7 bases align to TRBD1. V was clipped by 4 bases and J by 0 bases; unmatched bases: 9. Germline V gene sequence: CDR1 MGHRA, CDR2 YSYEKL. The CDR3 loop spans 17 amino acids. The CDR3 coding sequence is TGCGCCAGCAGCCCACCTGGGACAGATTTTAGCAATCAGCCCCAGCATTTT. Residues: CASSPPGTDFSNQPQHF.

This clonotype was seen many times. In DNA form, the CDR3 reads TGTGCCAGCAGTTACTCGTCCGGGGGCGTCACCGGGGAGCTGTTTTTT. Protein product: CASSYSSGGVTGELFF. The genes are TRBV27 and TRBJ2-2; D is possibly TRBD1 or TRBD2 (6 bases each). CDR1 and CDR2 from the germline V gene are MNHEY and SMNVEV (reference sequence). V lost 4 bases and J 4 bases, leaving 16 bases between the germline ends. The CDR3 covers 16 residues.

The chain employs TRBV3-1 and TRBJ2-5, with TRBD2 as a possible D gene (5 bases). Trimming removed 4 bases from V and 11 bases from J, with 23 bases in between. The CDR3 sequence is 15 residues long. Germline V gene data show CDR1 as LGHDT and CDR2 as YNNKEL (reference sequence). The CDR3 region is CASSLLLAGSGEQYF. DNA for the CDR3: TGTGCCAGCAGCCTCCTCTTGGCGGGTTCTGGTGAGCAGTACTTC.

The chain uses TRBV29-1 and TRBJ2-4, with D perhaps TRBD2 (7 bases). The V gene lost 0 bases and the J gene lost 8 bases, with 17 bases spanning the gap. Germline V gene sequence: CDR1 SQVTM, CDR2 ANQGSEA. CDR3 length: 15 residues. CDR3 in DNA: TGCAGCGTTGAAGATGTGGGCAGGGGAGGGGACATTCAGTACTTC. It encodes CSVEDVGRGGDIQYF.

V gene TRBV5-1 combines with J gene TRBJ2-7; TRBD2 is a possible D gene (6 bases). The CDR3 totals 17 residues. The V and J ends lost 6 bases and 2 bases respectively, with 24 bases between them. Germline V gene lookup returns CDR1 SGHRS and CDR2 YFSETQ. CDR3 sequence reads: CASTNSGTPNDTYEQYF. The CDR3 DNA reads TGCGCCAGCACCAATTCAGGGACTCCAAACGACACCTACGAGCAGTACTTC.

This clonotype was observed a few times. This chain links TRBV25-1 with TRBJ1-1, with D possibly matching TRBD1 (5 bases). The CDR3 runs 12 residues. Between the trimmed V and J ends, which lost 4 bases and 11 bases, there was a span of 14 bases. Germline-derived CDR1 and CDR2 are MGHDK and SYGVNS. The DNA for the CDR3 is TGTGCCAGCAGTGCAGGGAATAATCGGGCTTTCTTT. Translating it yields CASSAGNNRAFF.